Detailed here is one TCR beta chain. Its antigen is not known. TCRdb re-analysed the reads in MiXCR, keeping a single row per CDR3 protein. The data hold fewer than 200,000 distinct CDR3 sequences, with around 20% observed a single time. The CDR3 loop spans 15 amino acids. The V gene's germline CDR1 is LNHDA and CDR2 SQIVND (reference sequence). Deletions cut 4 bases from V and 8 bases from J, with 18 bases between. These data belong to a study of T cell repertoires in cytomegalovirus infection. Overall study: Public TCR beta signatures indicated both CMV infection and matching HLA type.

Study-wide findings and caveats: Cumulative public TCR beta family frequency identified carriers of CMV plus the relevant HLA. HLA-C-restricted, CMV-specific TCR beta clonotypes were dominant ex vivo.

Sequencing was done on a sample of PBMCs. The clonotype comes from a human donor in good health (CMV status not recorded). Some clones in this sample may be carry-over from other donors' samples. The chain joins TRBV19 to TRBJ2-1, with D perhaps matching TRBD1 or TRBD2 (5 bases each). The CDR3 DNA is TGTGCCAGTAGTACCGGGACGACCATAGTAGATGAGCAGTTCTTC. This encodes CASSTGTTIVDEQFF.